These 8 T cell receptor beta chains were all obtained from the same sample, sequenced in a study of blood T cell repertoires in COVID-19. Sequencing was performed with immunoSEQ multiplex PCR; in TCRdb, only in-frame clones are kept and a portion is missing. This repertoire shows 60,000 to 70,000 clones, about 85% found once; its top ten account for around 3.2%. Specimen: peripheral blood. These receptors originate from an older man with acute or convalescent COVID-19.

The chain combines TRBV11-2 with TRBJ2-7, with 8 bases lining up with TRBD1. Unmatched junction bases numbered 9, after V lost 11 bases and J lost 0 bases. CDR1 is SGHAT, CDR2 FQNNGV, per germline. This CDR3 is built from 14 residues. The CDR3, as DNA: TGTGCCGCCGGACAGGGACAGAACTCCTACGAGCAGTACTTC. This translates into CAAGQGQNSYEQYF. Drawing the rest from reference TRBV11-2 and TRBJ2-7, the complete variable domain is EAGVAQSPRYKIIEKRQSVAFWCNPISGHATLYWYQQILGQGPKLLIQFQNNGVVDDSQLPKDRFSAERLKGVDSTLKIQPAKLEDSAVYLCAAGQGQNSYEQYFGPGTRLTVT.

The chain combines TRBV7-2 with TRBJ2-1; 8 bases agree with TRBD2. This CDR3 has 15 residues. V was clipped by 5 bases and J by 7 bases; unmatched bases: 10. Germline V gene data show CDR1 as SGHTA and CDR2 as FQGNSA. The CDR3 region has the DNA TGTGCCAGCAGCCCCCCCCCAGCGGGGGTGAATGAGCAGTTCTTC. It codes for CASSPPPAGVNEQFF.

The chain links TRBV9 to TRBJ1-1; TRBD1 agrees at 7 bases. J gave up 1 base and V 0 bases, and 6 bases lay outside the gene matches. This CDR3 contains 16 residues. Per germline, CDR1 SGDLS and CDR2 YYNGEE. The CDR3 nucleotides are TGTGCCAGCAGCGTAGAAGGGGGCGGGCAGAACACTGAAGCTTTCTTT. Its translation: CASSVEGGGQNTEAFF.

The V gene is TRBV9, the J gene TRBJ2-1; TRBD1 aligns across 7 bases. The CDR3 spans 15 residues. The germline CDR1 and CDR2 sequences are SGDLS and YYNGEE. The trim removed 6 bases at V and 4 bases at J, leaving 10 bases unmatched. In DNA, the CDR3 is TGTGCCAGCACCTTTCGGGGACAGCAATACAATGAGCAGTTCTTC. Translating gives CASTFRGQQYNEQFF.

The CDR3, as DNA: TGTGCCAGCAGTTCGTACAGGGTCGGCACTGAAGCTTTCTTT. Protein product: CASSSYRVGTEAFF. The chain carries TRBV6-5 and TRBJ1-1, with a weak D call TRBD1 (6 bases). In germline, CDR1 is MNHEY, CDR2 SVGAGI. Trimming took off 4 bases at V and 4 bases at J, with 13 bases between the two ends. The CDR3 loop spans 14 amino acids.

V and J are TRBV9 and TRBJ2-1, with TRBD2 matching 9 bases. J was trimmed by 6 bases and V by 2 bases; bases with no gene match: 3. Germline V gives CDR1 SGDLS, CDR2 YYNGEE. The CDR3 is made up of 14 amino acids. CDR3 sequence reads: CASSVTSGTNEQFF. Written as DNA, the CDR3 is TGTGCCAGCAGCGTGACTAGCGGTACCAATGAGCAGTTCTTC.

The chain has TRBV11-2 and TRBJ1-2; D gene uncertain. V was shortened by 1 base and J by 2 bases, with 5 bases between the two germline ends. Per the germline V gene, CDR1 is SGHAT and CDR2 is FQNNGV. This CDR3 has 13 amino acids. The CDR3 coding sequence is TGTGCCAGCAGCTTAGGCAGAAACTATGGCTACACCTTC. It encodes CASSLGRNYGYTF.

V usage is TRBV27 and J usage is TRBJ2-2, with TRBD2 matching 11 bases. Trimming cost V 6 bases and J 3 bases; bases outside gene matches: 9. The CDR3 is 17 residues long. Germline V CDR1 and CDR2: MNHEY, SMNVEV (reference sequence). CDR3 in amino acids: CASSRKTSGTDTGELFF. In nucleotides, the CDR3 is TGTGCCAGCAGCCGAAAGACTAGCGGGACAGACACCGGGGAGCTGTTTTTT.